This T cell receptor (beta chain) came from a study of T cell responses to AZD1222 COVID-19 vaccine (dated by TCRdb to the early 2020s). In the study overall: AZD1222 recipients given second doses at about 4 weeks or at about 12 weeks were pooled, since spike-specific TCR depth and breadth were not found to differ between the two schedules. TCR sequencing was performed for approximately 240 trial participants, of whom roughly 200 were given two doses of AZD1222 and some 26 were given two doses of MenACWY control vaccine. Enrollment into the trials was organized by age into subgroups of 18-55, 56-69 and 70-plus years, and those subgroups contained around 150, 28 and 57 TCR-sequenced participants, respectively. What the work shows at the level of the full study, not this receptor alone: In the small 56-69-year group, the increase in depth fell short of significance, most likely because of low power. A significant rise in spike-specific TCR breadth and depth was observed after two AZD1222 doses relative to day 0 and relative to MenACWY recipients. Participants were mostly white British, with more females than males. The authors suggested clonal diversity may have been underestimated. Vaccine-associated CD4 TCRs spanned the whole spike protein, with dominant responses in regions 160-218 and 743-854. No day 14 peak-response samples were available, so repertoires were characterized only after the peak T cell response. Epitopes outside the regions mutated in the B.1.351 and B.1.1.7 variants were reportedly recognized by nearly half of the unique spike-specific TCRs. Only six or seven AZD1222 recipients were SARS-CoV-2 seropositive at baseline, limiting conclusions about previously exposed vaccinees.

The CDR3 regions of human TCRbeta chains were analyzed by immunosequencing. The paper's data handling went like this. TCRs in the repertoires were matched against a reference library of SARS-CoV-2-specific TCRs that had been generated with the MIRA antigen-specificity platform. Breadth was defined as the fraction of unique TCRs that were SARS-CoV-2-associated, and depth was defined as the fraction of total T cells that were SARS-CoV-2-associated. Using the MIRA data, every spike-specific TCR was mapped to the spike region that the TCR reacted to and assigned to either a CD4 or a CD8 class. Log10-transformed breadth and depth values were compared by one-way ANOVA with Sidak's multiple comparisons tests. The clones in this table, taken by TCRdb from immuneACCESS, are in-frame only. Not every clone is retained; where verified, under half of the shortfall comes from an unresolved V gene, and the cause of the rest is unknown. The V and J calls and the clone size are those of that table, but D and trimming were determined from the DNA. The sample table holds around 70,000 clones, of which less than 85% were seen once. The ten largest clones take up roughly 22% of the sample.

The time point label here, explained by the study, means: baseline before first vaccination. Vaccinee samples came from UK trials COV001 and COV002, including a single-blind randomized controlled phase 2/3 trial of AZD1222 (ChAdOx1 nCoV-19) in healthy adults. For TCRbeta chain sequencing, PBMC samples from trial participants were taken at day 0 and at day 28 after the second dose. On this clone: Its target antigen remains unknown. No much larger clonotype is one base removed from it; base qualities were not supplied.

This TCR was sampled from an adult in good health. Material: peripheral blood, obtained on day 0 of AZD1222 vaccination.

The DNA sequence follows: TGTGCCAGCTCACCTGAAGGGAACACTGAAGCTTTCTTT. This encodes CASSPEGNTEAFF. The sequence links TRBV18 to TRBJ1-1, with the identity of the D gene unclear. CDR1 KGHSH and CDR2 LQKENI were looked up in the germline V gene. The CDR3 numbers 13 residues from cysteine through phenylalanine. The kept DNA is CDR3 alone, 39 bases in frame from the first base. Relative to germline, V is 3 bases shorter and J is 1 base shorter, with 6 bases between their ends.